This T cell receptor (beta chain) originates from a study of regulatory T cells in long-lasting Graves disease. Relying on iRepertoire HTBI primers and Arm-PCR of CDR3 regions, the team built TCR beta libraries. Authors' analysis steps: Identified across the samples were around 62 TRBV segments and 14 TRBJ segments. Each CDR3 protein gets one entry after TCRdb re-called the multiplex PCR reads with MiXCR. TCRdb's processing, not the authors', yielded these V and J calls. Of approximately 360,000 distinct CDR3 sequences listed, approximately 23% are singletons. Time point specified: persistent/refractory GD, antithyroid drugs over 5 years with positive TRAb. PBMCs provided the RNA from which the TCR library was made. In this sample, this clonotype turned up many times. Its specificity is not known. Notes on the study in general: TCR diversity was lower in persistent than newly diagnosed Graves' disease. Possibly, accuracy suffered from the small sample size. Patients with persistent disease showed a bias toward TRBV28, TRBJ1-2 and TRBJ2-5.

The CDR3 contains 16 residues. With 2 bases clipped from V and 2 bases from J, the junction kept 6 bases outside the gene matches. Germline V gives CDR1 SGHKS, CDR2 YYEKEE (reference sequence). This clonotype originated in a woman in her thirties or forties with Graves disease. The V gene is TRBV5-5, the J gene TRBJ2-5; 10 nucleotides agree with TRBD2. This specimen consisted of peripheral blood mononuclear cells (PBMCs), obtained when the disease was refractory, from a patient treated with antithyroid drugs. CDR3 amino acids: CASSFPGLASQETQYF. The CDR3 region has the DNA TGTGCCAGCAGCTTCCCGGGACTAGCGTCTCAAGAGACCCAGTACTTC.